The 30 T cell receptor beta chains given below trace back to one sample, sequenced in a study of blood T cells in healthy people across ages. It was with a sample-barcoded 5' primer and a J-beta primer mix that a second PCR of roughly 6 to 12 cycles was run. TCRdb processed the 5' RACE reads anew with MiXCR; each CDR3 protein has one entry. The table includes approximately 1,100,000 distinct CDR3 sequences, more than 35% detected once. Sequenced input: blood. These receptors all come from a woman in her fifties or sixties in good health.

The chain has TRBV5-1 and TRBJ1-4, with TRBD1 matching over 7 bases. The germline CDR1 and CDR2 sequences are SGHRS and YFSETQ. CDR3 length: 15 residues. V was clipped by 4 bases and J by 4 bases; unmatched bases: 7. CDR3 amino acids: CASSGPGQHNEKLFF. Here the CDR3 DNA reads TGCGCCAGCAGCGGACCGGGACAGCATAATGAAAAACTGTTTTTT.

The chain couples TRBV6-5 to TRBJ2-7; TRBD2 is a possible D gene (5 bases). CDR3 size: 15 residues. V was shortened by 0 bases and J by 2 bases, with 11 bases between the two germline ends. CDR1 and CDR2 (germline): MNHEY, SVGAGI. CDR3 DNA sequence: TGTGCCAGCAGTTACTCCCCAGTCGGGGCCTACGAGCAGTACTTC. Residues: CASSYSPVGAYEQYF.

V gene TRBV12-3 or TRBV12-4 combines with J gene TRBJ2-4; 8 bases line up with TRBD2. V lost 5 bases and J lost 1; bases outside the gene matches: 7. The CDR3 runs to 16 residues. CDR3 sequence reads: CASSGLAGWAKNIQYF. CDR3 DNA sequence: TGTGCCAGCAGTGGTCTAGCGGGTTGGGCCAAAAACATTCAGTACTTC.

This clonotype occurred once. V usage is TRBV5-1 and J usage is TRBJ1-4; D perhaps matches TRBD1 (5 bases). The length of the CDR3 is 14 residues. The germline V and J ends were trimmed by 4 bases and 4 bases, with 11 bases remaining between them. CDR1 is SGHRS and CDR2 is YFSETQ in the germline V gene. The CDR3 coding sequence is TGCGCCAGCAGCCCCGGGACGAGTAATGAAAAACTGTTTTTT. This codes for CASSPGTSNEKLFF.

This chain connects TRBV13 to TRBJ2-2, with D possibly being TRBD2 (5 bases). The germline CDR1 and CDR2 sequences are PRHDT and FYEKMQ (reference sequence). This CDR3 region has 15 residues. V gave up 2 bases and J gave up 5 bases, with 12 bases separating them. This chain's CDR3 is CASSLLRGGTGELFF. DNA for the CDR3: TGTGCCAGCAGCTTACTCCGTGGCGGGACCGGGGAGCTGTTTTTT.

The gene calls are TRBV6-5 and TRBJ2-5; 10 nucleotides line up with TRBD1. V lost 5 bases and J lost 4; bases outside the gene matches: 7. Germline CDR1 and CDR2: MNHEY and SVGAGI. The CDR3 length is 15 residues. CDR3 bases: TGTGCCAGCAGTCGCGTGACAGGGGGCTTAGAGACCCAGTACTTC. It translates to CASSRVTGGLETQYF.

Only a few counts were recorded for this clonotype. The chain has TRBV5-1 and TRBJ2-7; a possible D gene is TRBD2 (5 bases). Trimming took 1 base from V and 2 from J, leaving 16 bases between them. The CDR3 runs 16 residues. In germline, CDR1 is SGHRS, CDR2 YFSETQ. In DNA form, the CDR3 reads TGCGCCAGCAGCTTGAGTCAATCGCCGGGAACCTACGAGCAGTACTTC. Translation: CASSLSQSPGTYEQYF.

This chain links TRBV12-3 or TRBV12-4 with TRBJ2-1, with 7 bases identical to TRBD2. The length of the CDR3 is 16 residues. The ends lost 2 bases at V and 7 bases at J; junction bases unmatched: 11. CDR3 sequence reads: CASSLLLAVPGNEQFF. CDR3 sequence (DNA): TGTGCCAGCAGTTTACTCCTAGCGGTACCTGGGAATGAGCAGTTCTTC.

Only a few counts were recorded for this clonotype. This rearrangement joins TRBV4-2 to TRBJ1-6; no clear D gene. The germline V gene has CDR1 LGHNA and CDR2 YNFKEQ. This CDR3 region has 13 residues. With 0 bases removed from V and 5 bases from J, the gap between germline ends came to 2 bases. The CDR3 spells CASSQDNNSPLHF. The CDR3 DNA sequence: TGTGCCAGCAGCCAAGATAATAATTCACCCCTCCACTTT.

This clonotype was seen more than once but under ten times. The chain couples TRBV6-5 to TRBJ2-3, with D hard to call. V shed 5 bases and J shed 4 bases, with 10 bases lying between them. The CDR3 runs to 13 residues. Germline CDR1 and CDR2: MNHEY and SVGAGI. The CDR3, as DNA: TGTGCCAGCAGTAACGCAGGCCCAGATACGCAGTATTTT. Protein sequence: CASSNAGPDTQYF.

CDR3 DNA: TGCAGTGCTAGAGCATTTGGGAGGGCCTCCGAGCAGTACTTC. Translated: CSARAFGRASEQYF. The gene calls are TRBV20-1 and TRBJ2-4; 7 nucleotides match TRBD2. The DNA end is more similar to TRBJ2-7, so the J call may be wrong. CDR1 and CDR2 (germline): DFQATT, SNEGSKA (reference sequence). This CDR3 is built from 14 residues.

The rearrangement joins TRBV2 to TRBJ1-5, with D possibly matching TRBD1 (5 bases). The CDR3 contains 13 residues. V lost 6 bases and J lost 5, with 11 bases in between. The V gene's germline CDR1 is SNHLY and CDR2 FYNNEI. This CDR3 is CASRRDLYQPQHF. CDR3 nucleotide sequence: TGTGCCAGCAGGAGGGACTTGTATCAGCCCCAGCATTTT.

This clonotype occurred once. The V and J genes are TRBV5-1 and TRBJ1-1; D is unresolved. Germline CDR1 is SGHRS and CDR2 is YFSETQ. V was trimmed by 1 base and J by 0 bases, leaving 13 bases between them. The CDR3 totals 16 residues. CDR3 sequence (DNA): TGCGCCAGCAGCTTGACCGCGGGTCCGATGAACACTGAAGCTTTCTTT. Protein product: CASSLTAGPMNTEAFF. The full variable domain, with the rest looked up from reference TRBV5-1 and TRBJ1-1, is KAGVTQTPRYLIKTRGQQVTLSCSPISGHRSVSWYQQTPGQGLQFLFEYFSETQRNKGNFPGRFSGRQFSNSRSEMNVSTLELGDSALYLCASSLTAGPMNTEAFFGQGTRLTVV.

This clonotype has only a few counts. This rearrangement joins TRBV20-1 to TRBJ2-7, with 11 bases lining up with TRBD2. In germline, CDR1 is DFQATT, CDR2 SNEGSKA (reference sequence). The CDR3 contains 15 residues. V dropped 5 bases and J dropped 7; count of bases not matched to a gene: 13. The DNA for the CDR3 is TGCAGTGCTGCCAGCACTAGCGGGGGAATTGGGGAGCAGTACTTC. It codes for CSAASTSGGIGEQYF.

This rearrangement joins TRBV4-1 to TRBJ1-6; tentatively, D is TRBD1 (5 bases). Trimming cost V 7 bases and J 6 bases, with 22 bases left between them. Germline values: CDR1 MGHRA, CDR2 YSYEKL. There are 17 residues in the CDR3. CDR3 DNA sequence: TGCGCCAGCAAGAGGCCGGAGGGACCCATAGCTAATTCACCCCTCCACTTT. The encoded protein is CASKRPEGPIANSPLHF.

The CDR3 coding sequence is TGTGCCAGCAGCTTGGCGGGACCCTATGGCTACACCTTC. The encoded protein is CASSLAGPYGYTF. The genes are TRBV5-6 and TRBJ1-2, with TRBD1 as a possible D gene (5 bases). The CDR3 extends over 13 amino acids. V shed 0 bases and J shed 4 bases, with 7 bases lying between them. Germline V lookup: CDR1 SGHDT, CDR2 YYEEEE.

This clonotype has just a few counts. The J gene is TRBJ2-7, the V gene TRBV7-2; TRBD2 matches 9 bases. V shed 1 base, J shed 4 bases, and the junction held 8 bases outside the gene matches. The CDR3 has 16 amino acids. The germline V gene encodes CDR1 SGHTA and CDR2 FQGNSA. Here the CDR3 reads CASSLEFTSGPYEQYF. The CDR3 bases are TGTGCCAGCAGCTTAGAGTTTACTAGCGGGCCGTACGAGCAGTACTTC.

This rearrangement joins TRBV20-1 to TRBJ2-7, with a weak D call TRBD1 (6 bases). This CDR3 is 14 amino acids long. The V and J ends lost 6 bases and 6 bases respectively, with 21 bases between them. Germline CDR1 reads DFQATT; CDR2 reads SNEGSKA (reference sequence). CDR3 residues: CSALLTGRGSEQYF. The DNA of the CDR3 is TGCAGTGCCCTCCTGACAGGAAGGGGGTCCGAGCAGTACTTC.

In this sample, this clonotype turned up a few times. The chain couples TRBV20-1 to TRBJ2-3; 7 bases match TRBD2. Germline CDR1 and CDR2: DFQATT and SNEGSKA (reference sequence). The CDR3 covers 13 residues. J gave up 3 bases and V 3 bases, and 3 bases lay outside the gene matches. The CDR3 DNA reads as TGCAGTGCTAGGGGACTAATGACAGATACGCAGTATTTT. Translated: CSARGLMTDTQYF.

The chain carries TRBV28 and TRBJ2-5, with 12 bases that match TRBD2. The J call is uncertain, as TRBJ2-7 better fits the DNA end. The CDR3 contains 14 residues. Germline CDR1 and CDR2: MDHEN and SYDVKM. In DNA, the CDR3 is TGTGCCAGCAGGCTAGCGGGAGGGCCACACGAGCAGTACTTC. It codes for CASRLAGGPHEQYF.

CDR3 amino acids: CASSFSVAGGSHNEQYF. CDR3 DNA: TGTGCCAGCAGCTTTTCCGTAGCGGGAGGGTCTCACAATGAGCAGTACTTC. The chain links TRBV11-2 to TRBJ2-7, with 11 bases that match TRBD2. V was pared by 3 bases and J by 7 bases, with 14 bases of the junction left unmatched. Germline lookup yields CDR1 SGHAT and CDR2 FQNNGV. The CDR3 runs to 17 residues.

V is TRBV28 and J is TRBJ2-7; D gene ambiguous. The CDR3 loop spans 15 amino acids. Germline assignment: CDR1 MDHEN and CDR2 SYDVKM. Trimming stripped 5 bases from V and 2 bases from J, with 16 bases between. The CDR3 loop reads CASSPLTGSAYEQYF. CDR3 nucleotide sequence: TGTGCCAGCAGTCCCTTGACCGGGTCGGCCTACGAGCAGTACTTC.

On this clonotype: The junction departs from the called germline gene at one end, perhaps through a read error. This chain uses TRBV5-1 with TRBJ2-1; D ambiguous. Germline-derived CDR1 and CDR2 are SGHRS and YFSETQ. CDR3 size: 16 residues. CDR3 sequence reads: CASSPRTLSSYNEQFF. CDR3 sequence (DNA): TGCGCCAGCAGCCCCAGGACCCTGAGCTCCTACAACGAGCAGTTCTTC.

This clonotype was seen a few times. This chain joins TRBV7-9 and TRBJ2-5, with 8 bases aligning to TRBD2. The assigned J gene may be wrong: the sequence end matches TRBJ2-7 better. Germline V gene data show CDR1 as SEHNR and CDR2 as FQNEAQ (reference sequence). The CDR3 runs to 15 residues. The CDR3: CASSLAGTRAYEQYF. CDR3 DNA: TGTGCCAGCAGCTTAGCGGGGACTAGGGCGTACGAGCAGTACTTC.

Concerning this clonotype itself: An end of the junction does not agree with germline; a read error may underlie this. The chain couples TRBV20-1 to TRBJ2-5, with 9 bases aligning to TRBD2. The J call may be in error: the DNA end matches TRBJ2-7 better. CDR1 is DFQATT, CDR2 SNEGSKA, per germline (reference sequence). The CDR3 extends over 13 amino acids. The CDR3: CRATSGLLYEQYF. The CDR3 DNA sequence: TGCAGGGCTACTAGCGGGCTCCTCTACGAGCAGTACTTC.

This clonotype has a handful of counts. The chain couples TRBV18 to TRBJ2-3; D unresolved. Per the germline V gene, CDR1 is KGHSH and CDR2 is LQKENI. The V and J ends lost 4 bases and 0 bases respectively, with 8 bases between them. This CDR3 is 14 amino acids long. The CDR3 reads CASSLAQSTDTQYF. As DNA, the CDR3 is TGTGCCAGCTCACTGGCCCAAAGCACAGATACGCAGTATTTT.

The chain is built from TRBV7-9 and TRBJ2-5; 12 bases align to TRBD2. J lost 0 bases, V lost 1 base, and 3 bases had no gene match. The CDR3 runs 17 residues. In germline, CDR1 is SEHNR, CDR2 FQNEAQ (reference sequence). The DNA for the CDR3 is TGTGCCAGCAGCTTAGGGACTAGCGGGGTGTACCAAGAGACCCAGTACTTC. Translating gives CASSLGTSGVYQETQYF.

This chain connects TRBV28 to TRBJ1-2, with 7 bases matching TRBD1. V dropped 6 bases and J dropped 8; count of bases not matched to a gene: 12. The CDR3 length is 14 residues. Germline-derived CDR1 and CDR2 are MDHEN and SYDVKM. The CDR3 loop reads CASSLTGTLGGYTF. The CDR3 DNA reads as TGTGCCAGCAGCCTGACAGGGACTTTGGGAGGCTACACCTTC.

There are a few counts of this clonotype. V usage is TRBV11-2 and J usage is TRBJ2-5; 10 bases are shared with TRBD2. The CDR3 runs 16 residues. V gave up 3 bases and J gave up 5 bases; unmatched junction bases: 9. Germline values: CDR1 SGHAT, CDR2 FQNNGV. This CDR3 reads CASSFASGSQGETQYF. The CDR3 DNA sequence: TGTGCCAGCAGCTTTGCTAGCGGGAGCCAGGGGGAGACCCAGTACTTC.

CDR3 nucleotide sequence: TGCAGCGTAGTAAAGGGCGCTAACTATGGCTACACCTTC. It translates to CSVVKGANYGYTF. The V gene is TRBV29-1, the J gene TRBJ1-2; no reliable D call. Trimming took 6 bases from V and 0 from J, leaving 11 bases between them. Germline CDR1 SQVTM, CDR2 ANQGSEA. The CDR3 is 13 amino acids.